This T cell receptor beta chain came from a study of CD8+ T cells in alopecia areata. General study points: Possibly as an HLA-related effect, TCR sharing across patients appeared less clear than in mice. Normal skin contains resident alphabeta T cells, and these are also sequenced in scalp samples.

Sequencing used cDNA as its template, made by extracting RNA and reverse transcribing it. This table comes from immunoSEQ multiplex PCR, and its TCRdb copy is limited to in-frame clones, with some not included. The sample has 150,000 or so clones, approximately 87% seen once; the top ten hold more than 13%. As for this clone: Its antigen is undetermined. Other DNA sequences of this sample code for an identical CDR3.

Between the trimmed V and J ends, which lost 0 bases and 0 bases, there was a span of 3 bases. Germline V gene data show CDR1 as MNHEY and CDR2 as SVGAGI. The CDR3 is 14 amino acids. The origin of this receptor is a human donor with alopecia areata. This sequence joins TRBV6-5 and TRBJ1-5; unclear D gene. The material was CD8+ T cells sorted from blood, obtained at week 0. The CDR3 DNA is TGTGCCAGCAGTTACTCAGGTAGCAATCAGCCCCAGCATTTT. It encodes CASSYSGSNQPQHF.